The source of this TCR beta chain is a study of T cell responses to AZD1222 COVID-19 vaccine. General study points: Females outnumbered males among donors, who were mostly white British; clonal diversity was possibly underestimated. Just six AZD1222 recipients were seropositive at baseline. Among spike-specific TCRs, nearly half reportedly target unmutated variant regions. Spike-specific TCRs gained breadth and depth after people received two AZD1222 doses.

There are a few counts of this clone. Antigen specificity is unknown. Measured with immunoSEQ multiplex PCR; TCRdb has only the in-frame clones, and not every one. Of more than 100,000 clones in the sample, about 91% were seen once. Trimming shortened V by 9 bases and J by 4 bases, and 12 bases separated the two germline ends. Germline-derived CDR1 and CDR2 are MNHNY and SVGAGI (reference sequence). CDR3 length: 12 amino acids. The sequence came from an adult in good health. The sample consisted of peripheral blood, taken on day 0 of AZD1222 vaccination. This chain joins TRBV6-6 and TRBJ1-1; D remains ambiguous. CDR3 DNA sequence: TGTGCCAGTCGCGGGGTTGGCACTGAAGCTTTCTTT. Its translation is CASRGVGTEAFF.